The 21 T cell receptor beta chains below all came from one sample that was sequenced in a study of blood T cell repertoires in COVID-19. Using immunoSEQ multiplex PCR, the repertoire was profiled, and TCRdb retains in-frame clones only, with some absent. Here the sample spans about 55,000 clones, about four fifths being singletons. The sequenced material came from peripheral blood. The source is a woman aged 55-69 years with acute or convalescent COVID-19.

The chain employs TRBV10-3 and TRBJ1-1; D is undetermined. Germline-derived CDR1 and CDR2 are ENHRY and SYGVKD. CDR3 length: 13 residues. V was clipped by 4 bases and J by 3 bases, with 9 bases between them. DNA of the CDR3: TGTGCCATCAGTGGGAACAGAGACACTGAAGCTTTCTTT. This gives the protein CAISGNRDTEAFF.

The chain employs TRBV19 and TRBJ1-6; 10 bases agree with TRBD1. Unmatched junction bases numbered 12, after V lost 4 bases and J lost 0 bases. Looked up from germline, CDR1 is LNHDA and CDR2 is SQIVND (reference sequence). The CDR3 extends over 20 amino acids. The CDR3 region has the DNA TGTGCCAGTAGTAACCAGGGCGGGACAGGGGCCGACTCCTATAATTCACCCCTCCACTTT. Translated, it gives CASSNQGGTGADSYNSPLHF.

The V gene is TRBV5-5, the J gene TRBJ1-2; D is undetermined. The germline V and J ends were trimmed by 3 bases and 2 bases, with 11 bases remaining between them. CDR3 length: 14 residues. Per germline, CDR1 SGHKS and CDR2 YYEKEE (reference sequence). The DNA for the CDR3 is TGTGCCAGCAGCTCGGACTTGTCAAACTATGGCTACACCTTC. As protein: CASSSDLSNYGYTF. The full variable domain, in which reference TRBV5-5 and TRBJ1-2 provide the parts outside the CDR3, is DAGVTQSPTHLIKTRGQQVTLRCSPISGHKSVSWYQQVLGQGPQFIFQYYEKEERGRGNFPDRFSARQFPNYSSELNVNALLLGDSALYLCASSSDLSNYGYTFGSGTRLTVV.

The chain combines TRBV6-5 with TRBJ1-2, with TRBD1 matching 7 bases. The germline CDR1 and CDR2 sequences are MNHEY and SVGAGI. Germline trimming cut 7 bases from V and 8 bases from J; bases unmatched to any gene: 13. This CDR3 region has 14 residues. The CDR3 is CASNPSGQTRGYTF. DNA of the CDR3: TGTGCCAGCAACCCTTCGGGACAGACAAGGGGCTACACCTTC.

The genes are TRBV4-2 and TRBJ1-6, with D hard to call. There are 13 residues in the CDR3. Deletions cut 1 base from V and 11 bases from J, with 9 bases between. Germline V gene lookup returns CDR1 LGHNA and CDR2 YNFKEQ. The DNA for the CDR3 is TGTGCCAGCAGCCAAGTTCAGGATCCACCCCTCCACTTT. Residues: CASSQVQDPPLHF.

The chain uses TRBV6-2 or TRBV6-3 and TRBJ2-1; a weak D match, TRBD1 (6 bases). Germline CDR1 reads MNHEY; CDR2 reads SVGEGT. V lost 4 bases and J 0 bases, leaving 7 bases between the germline ends. The CDR3 is 14 residues long. CDR3 in amino acids: CASSWDNSYNEQFF. The CDR3 DNA follows: TGTGCCAGCAGTTGGGACAACTCCTACAATGAGCAGTTCTTC.

This clone showed up just a few times. The rearrangement links TRBV6-2 or TRBV6-3 to TRBJ1-6; 9 bases fit TRBD1. This CDR3 spans 21 amino acids. Unmatched junction bases numbered 24, after V lost 5 bases and J lost 7 bases. CDR1 and CDR2 (germline): MNHEY, SVGEGT. DNA for the CDR3: TGTGCCAGCAGTGGACGTCCACCGGGACAGGGAGACGGTCGTTTGAATTCACCCCTCCACTTT. This sequence encodes CASSGRPPGQGDGRLNSPLHF.

Only a few counts were recorded for this clone. This rearrangement joins TRBV5-1 to TRBJ1-4; 9 bases line up with TRBD1. Losses at the gene ends were 4 bases for V and 6 bases for J; bases not matched to a gene: 4. Germline values: CDR1 SGHRS, CDR2 YFSETQ. The CDR3 consists of 14 residues. CDR3 residues: CASSVTGGDEKLFF. CDR3 nucleotide sequence: TGCGCCAGCAGCGTTACAGGGGGCGATGAAAAACTGTTTTTT.

The chain combines TRBV4-2 with TRBJ2-2; D perhaps matches TRBD1 (6 bases). Germline CDR1 reads LGHNA; CDR2 reads YNFKEQ. Trimming cost V 1 base and J 4 bases, with 19 bases left between them. This CDR3 spans 18 amino acids. The CDR3 region has the DNA TGTGCCAGCAGCCAAGCCCGCGTTGGGGGCATCGTCACCGGGGAGCTGTTTTTT. Its translation is CASSQARVGGIVTGELFF.

The V gene is TRBV25-1, the J gene TRBJ2-1; TRBD1 is a possible D gene (6 bases). The ends were cut back, 8 bases at V and 0 bases at J, with 11 bases in the middle. The CDR3 is 14 amino acids. CDR1 MGHDK and CDR2 SYGVNS come from the germline V gene. CDR3 amino acids: CASDRGGSYNEQFF. CDR3 DNA sequence: TGTGCCAGCGACCGAGGGGGCTCCTACAATGAGCAGTTCTTC.

V is TRBV28 and J is TRBJ1-1; D is perhaps TRBD1 (5 bases). The CDR3 contains 15 residues. CDR1 and CDR2 from the germline V gene are MDHEN and SYDVKM. V lost 2 bases and J 1 base, leaving 11 bases between the germline ends. CDR3 nucleotide sequence: TGTGCCAGCAGTTTAGCAAACGGGGGGAACACTGAAGCTTTCTTT. Amino acids: CASSLANGGNTEAFF.

This sequence joins TRBV2 and TRBJ1-3; TRBD1 is a possible D gene (5 bases). Germline CDR1 and CDR2: SNHLY and FYNNEI. CDR3 size: 16 residues. Trimming removed 6 bases at V and 3 bases at J, with 18 bases between. CDR3 in amino acids: CASSTDRVRNGNTIYF. The CDR3 DNA reads as TGTGCCAGCAGCACCGACAGAGTTCGGAATGGAAACACCATATATTTT. Supplemented by reference TRBV2 and TRBJ1-3, the full variable domain reads EPEVTQTPSHQVTQMGQEVILRCVPISNHLYFYWYRQILGQKVEFLVSFYNNEISEKSEIFDDQFSVERPDGSNFTLKIRSTKLEDSAMYFCASSTDRVRNGNTIYFGEGSWLTVV.

The rearrangement links TRBV2 to TRBJ1-5, with a possible D match to TRBD1 (5 bases). The CDR3 sequence is 13 residues long. CDR1 SNHLY and CDR2 FYNNEI come from the germline V gene. Trimming took off 2 bases at V and 8 bases at J, with 10 bases between the two ends. The chain's CDR3 is CASSEQGIKPQHF. The CDR3 DNA is TGTGCCAGCAGTGAACAGGGAATCAAGCCCCAGCATTTT.

The V and J genes are TRBV10-1 and TRBJ2-2; a weak D match, TRBD2 (6 bases). The CDR3 contains 15 residues. Trimming shortened V by 4 bases and J by 4 bases, and 13 bases separated the two germline ends. Germline-derived CDR1 and CDR2 are WNHNN and SYGVQD (reference sequence). The CDR3 loop reads CASSAIAGGTGELFF. In DNA form, the CDR3 reads TGCGCCAGCAGTGCTATAGCCGGGGGCACCGGGGAGCTGTTTTTT.

There are many counts of this clone. V and J are TRBV29-1 and TRBJ1-2, with a tentative D call TRBD1 (6 bases). Trimming took off 4 bases at V and 5 bases at J, with 14 bases between the two ends. The CDR3 runs 13 residues. CDR1 and CDR2 from the germline V gene are SQVTM and ANQGSEA. The DNA of the CDR3 is TGCAGCGTTGTCCGGGGGGCAGGTTATGGCTACACCTTC. The encoded protein is CSVVRGAGYGYTF. The variable domain in full, completed from reference TRBV29-1 and TRBJ1-2, reads SAVISQKPSRDICQRGTSLTIQCQVDSQVTMMFWYRQQPGQSLTLIATANQGSEATYESGFVIDKFPISRPNLTFSTLTVSNMSPEDSSIYLCSVVRGAGYGYTFGSGTRLTVV.

The chain employs TRBV5-6 and TRBJ2-7, with D perhaps TRBD2 (6 bases). V lost 4 bases and J lost 4, with 9 bases in between. The germline V gene encodes CDR1 SGHDT and CDR2 YYEEEE. There are 12 residues in the CDR3. The CDR3 bases are TGTGCCAGCAGCAGTAGCGGATACGAGCAGTACTTC. This translates into CASSSSGYEQYF. The full variable domain, in which reference TRBV5-6 and TRBJ2-7 provide the parts outside the CDR3, is DAGVTQSPTHLIKTRGQQVTLRCSPKSGHDTVSWYQQALGQGPQFIFQYYEEEERQRGNFPDRFSGHQFPNYSSELNVNALLLGDSALYLCASSSSGYEQYFGPGTRLTVT.

CDR3 sequence: CASSSSGTNSYNSPLHF. In DNA, the CDR3 is TGCGCCAGTTCCTCCTCGGGTACTAACTCCTATAATTCACCCCTCCACTTT. V usage is TRBV5-1 and J usage is TRBJ1-6; no firm D call. Trimming stripped 8 bases from V and 0 bases from J, with 18 bases between. Germline V gene sequence: CDR1 SGHRS, CDR2 YFSETQ. The CDR3 runs to 17 residues.

This clone was seen a handful of times. V and J are TRBV14 and TRBJ2-1, with unresolved D. V shed 1 base and J shed 12 bases, with 10 bases lying between them. Germline lookup yields CDR1 SGHDN and CDR2 FVKESK. This CDR3 comprises 12 residues. The CDR3 region is CASSQVVGRQFF. The CDR3 nucleotides are TGTGCCAGCAGCCAAGTGGTCGGTCGGCAGTTCTTC.

The rearrangement joins TRBV7-2 to TRBJ1-2; D call uncertain. The CDR3 spans 13 residues. Trimming stripped 5 bases from V and 2 bases from J, with 9 bases between. From germline, CDR1 is SGHTA and CDR2 FQGNSA. The CDR3 coding sequence is TGTGCCAGCAGCGGCGACGGGAACTATGGCTACACCTTC. Its protein product is CASSGDGNYGYTF.

The chain uses TRBV2 and TRBJ2-7, with 11 bases fitting TRBD1. The germline V gene encodes CDR1 SNHLY and CDR2 FYNNEI. This CDR3 comprises 14 residues. V dropped 5 bases and J dropped 3; count of bases not matched to a gene: 3. The CDR3 coding sequence is TGTGCCAGCAGTCCCGGGACAGGGGGCTACGAGCAGTACTTC. This sequence encodes CASSPGTGGYEQYF.

This clone was seen a few times. This chain uses TRBV20-1 with TRBJ1-5; no clear D gene. Trimming stripped 6 bases from V and 7 bases from J, with 7 bases between. Germline assignment: CDR1 DFQATT and CDR2 SNEGSKA (reference sequence). This CDR3 spans 10 amino acids. The CDR3 protein is CSAAGQPQHF. CDR3 DNA sequence: TGCAGTGCGGCGGGACAGCCCCAGCATTTT.